This T cell receptor (beta chain) was profiled in a study of cytomegalovirus exposure and HLA in healthy donors. Findings of the study overall: A further, later analysis showed that HLA-associated TCR beta chains (compared with equally common others) were more clonally expanded. There were reportedly fewer N-insertions in an Asian-associated ancestry cluster than the roughly 670-donor mean, in a later analysis. Both high specificity and high sensitivity reportedly marked the classifier's diagnosis of cytomegalovirus status.

The study ran its PCR with 60 Vbeta and 13 Jbeta primers. The table came from immunoSEQ multiplex PCR; TCRdb's copy has only in-frame clones and leaves some out. The top ten clones hold 13% to 15% of a sample with approximately 100,000 clones, about 75% of them seen once. Trimming stripped 4 bases from V and 1 base from J, with 10 bases between. The CDR3 is 15 amino acids. Germline assignment: CDR1 LGHNA and CDR2 YSLEER. In regard to this clone: Its antigen remains unidentified.

The origin of this receptor is a male donor in good health and CMV-seropositive. Material for sequencing was PBMCs. V is TRBV4-3 and J is TRBJ2-2; D ambiguous. CDR3 protein: CASSLMAGNTGELFF. The CDR3 bases are TGCGCCAGCAGCCTCATGGCAGGGAACACCGGGGAGCTGTTTTTT.